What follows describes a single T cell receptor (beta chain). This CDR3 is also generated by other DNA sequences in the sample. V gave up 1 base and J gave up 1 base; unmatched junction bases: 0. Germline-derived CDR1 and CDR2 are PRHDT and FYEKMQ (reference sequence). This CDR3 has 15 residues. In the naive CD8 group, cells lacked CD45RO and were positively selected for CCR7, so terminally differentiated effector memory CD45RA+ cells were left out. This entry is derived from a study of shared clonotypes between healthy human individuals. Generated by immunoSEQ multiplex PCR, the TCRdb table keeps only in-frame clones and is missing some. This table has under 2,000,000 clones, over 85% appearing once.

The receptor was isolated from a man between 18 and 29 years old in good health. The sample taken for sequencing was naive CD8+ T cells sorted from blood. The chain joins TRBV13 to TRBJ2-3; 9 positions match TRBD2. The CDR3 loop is CASSLVAGGTDTQYF. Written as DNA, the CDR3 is TGTGCCAGCAGCTTAGTAGCGGGGGGCACAGATACGCAGTATTTT. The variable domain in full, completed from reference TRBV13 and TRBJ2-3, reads AAGVIQSPRHLIKEKRETATLKCYPIPRHDTVYWYQQGPGQDPQFLISFYEKMQSDKGSIPDRFSAQQFSDYHSELNMSSLELGDSALYFCASSLVAGGTDTQYFGPGTRLTVL.